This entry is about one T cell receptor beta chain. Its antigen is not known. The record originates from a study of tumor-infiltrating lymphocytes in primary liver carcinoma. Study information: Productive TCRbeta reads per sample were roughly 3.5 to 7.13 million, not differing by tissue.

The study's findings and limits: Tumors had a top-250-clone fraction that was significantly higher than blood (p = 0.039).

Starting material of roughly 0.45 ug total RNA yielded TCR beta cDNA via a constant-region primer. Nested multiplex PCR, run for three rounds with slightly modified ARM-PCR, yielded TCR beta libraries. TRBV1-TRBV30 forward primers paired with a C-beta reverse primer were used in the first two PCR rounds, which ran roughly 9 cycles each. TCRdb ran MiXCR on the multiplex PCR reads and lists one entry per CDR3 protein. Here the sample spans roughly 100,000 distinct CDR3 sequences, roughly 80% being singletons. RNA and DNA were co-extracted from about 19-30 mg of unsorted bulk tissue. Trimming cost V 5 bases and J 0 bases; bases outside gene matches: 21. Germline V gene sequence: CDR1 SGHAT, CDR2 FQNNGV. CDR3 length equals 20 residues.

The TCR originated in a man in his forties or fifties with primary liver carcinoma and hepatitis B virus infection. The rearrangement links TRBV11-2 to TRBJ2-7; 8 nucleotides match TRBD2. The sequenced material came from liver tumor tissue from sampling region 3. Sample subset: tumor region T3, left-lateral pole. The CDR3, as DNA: TGTGCCAGCAGCCTGAGGGAGGCGAGGACTAGCAGGCTCAGCTCCTACGAGCAGTACTTC. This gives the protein CASSLREARTSRLSSYEQYF.